The clone carrying this T cell receptor beta chain has a count of ten or more. This sample is drawn from a study of T cells in Graves' hyperthyroidism and ophthalmopathy. Overall study context: Pretreatment peripheral blood was obtained at initial diagnosis.

Germline V gives CDR1 SNHLY, CDR2 FYNNEI. This CDR3 has 15 amino acids. Trimming removed 3 bases from V and 5 bases from J; junction bases left unmatched: 3. There were TCR beta CDR3 regions amplified from RNA transcripts. With the HTBI primer set, the TCR CDR3 went through a first round of RT-PCR. TCRdb called the multiplex PCR reads again in MiXCR, with one record for every CDR3 protein. The repertoire consists of approximately 710,000 distinct CDR3 sequences, with around 16% occurring once and the leading ten covering roughly a sixth. The chain combines TRBV2 with TRBJ2-5, with 13 bases that match TRBD2. The source is a man aged 45-65 years with Graves' hyperthyroidism. The sequenced sample consisted of blood. The CDR3 bases are TGTGCCAGCAGTGAGACTAGCGGGGGGTCGGAGACCCAGTACTTC. The encoded protein is CASSETSGGSETQYF.